A selection of T cell receptor beta chains follows, all from one sample in a study of shared clonotypes between healthy human individuals. The assay was immunoSEQ multiplex PCR, and TCRdb's table has in-frame clones only and misses some. The table records about 2.3 million clones, around 90% of them present only once. The sequenced sample was naive CD4+ T cells from PBMCs. The receptors shown here come from a man aged 18 to 29 in good health. Some clones in this sample may be carry-over from other donors' samples. CDR3s include the opening cysteine and the closing phenylalanine or tryptophan. Each record gives: CDR3 DNA, CDR3 protein, J gene, clone size, V gene, D gene. A D gene is named only where the DNA matches it firmly. Clone size appears in some rows only: once, few, many, or a class for an expanded clone.

cdr3_nt: TGTGCCAGCAGCGTAAGTGCGGGGGCCTCCTACAATGAGCAGTTCTTC
cdr3_aa: CASSVSAGASYNEQFF
j_call: TRBJ2-1
clone_size: NA
v_call: TRBV9
d_call: NA

cdr3_nt: TGTGCCAGCAGCCAAGAGGGGACTAGAGGCTACGAGCAGTACTTC
cdr3_aa: CASSQEGTRGYEQYF
j_call: TRBJ2-7
clone_size: NA
v_call: TRBV14
d_call: TRBD2

cdr3_nt: TGCGCCAGCAGCCCCGGACAGGGAGAGACCCAGTACTTC
cdr3_aa: CASSPGQGETQYF
j_call: TRBJ2-5
clone_size: NA
v_call: TRBV5-1
d_call: TRBD1

cdr3_nt: TGTGCCAGCACCGAGGGGGTGACTCAGCCCCAGCATTTT
cdr3_aa: CASTEGVTQPQHF
j_call: TRBJ1-5
clone_size: NA
v_call: TRBV2
d_call: NA

cdr3_nt: TGTGCCAGCAGTTTATCTAGTTCCCGAACAACTAATGAAAAACTGTTTTTT
cdr3_aa: CASSLSSSRTTNEKLFF
j_call: TRBJ1-4
clone_size: NA
v_call: TRBV27
d_call: NA

cdr3_nt: TGTGCCAGCAGTTCTATTCAGACAGCGCCCTACGAGCAGTACTTC
cdr3_aa: CASSSIQTAPYEQYF
j_call: TRBJ2-7
clone_size: NA
v_call: TRBV27
d_call: NA

cdr3_nt: TGCAGCGTTGAACCGGGACAGGGGGCGGGGGAGCAGTACTTC
cdr3_aa: CSVEPGQGAGEQYF
j_call: TRBJ2-7
clone_size: NA
v_call: TRBV29-1
d_call: TRBD1

cdr3_nt: TGTGCTAGTGGTGCCAGTAGCTCCTACAATGAGCAGTTCTTC
cdr3_aa: CASGASSSYNEQFF
j_call: TRBJ2-1
clone_size: NA
v_call: TRBV12-5
d_call: NA

cdr3_nt: TGTGCCTGGAGTTTGGATAGCAATCAGCCCCAGCATTTT
cdr3_aa: CAWSLDSNQPQHF
j_call: TRBJ1-5
clone_size: NA
v_call: TRBV30
d_call: NA

cdr3_nt: TGTGCCAGCACCATTGGGGGCCAGCCCCAGCATTTT
cdr3_aa: CASTIGGQPQHF
j_call: TRBJ1-5
clone_size: NA
v_call: TRBV28
d_call: NA

cdr3_nt: TGTGCCAGCAGCCCCCGGCTCGTAGAGCAGTTCTTC
cdr3_aa: CASSPRLVEQFF
j_call: TRBJ2-1
clone_size: NA
v_call: TRBV9
d_call: NA

cdr3_nt: TGTGCCAGCTCACCTACCGCGACTAGCGGGTCCTACGAGCAGTACTTC
cdr3_aa: CASSPTATSGSYEQYF
j_call: TRBJ2-7
clone_size: NA
v_call: TRBV18
d_call: TRBD2

cdr3_nt: TGCGCCAGCAGCTCGTCACCCCTTAGCACGAACTTAGTGGAGACCCAGTACTTC
cdr3_aa: CASSSSPLSTNLVETQYF
j_call: TRBJ2-5
clone_size: NA
v_call: TRBV5-1
d_call: NA

cdr3_nt: TGTGCCAGCAGCTTAACTAACAGGGACAATGAGCAGTTCTTC
cdr3_aa: CASSLTNRDNEQFF
j_call: TRBJ2-1
clone_size: once
v_call: TRBV7-3
d_call: NA

cdr3_nt: TGTGCCAGCAGCCCCCATGAGAGTCGCGGGAGGCACGAGACCCAGTACTTC
cdr3_aa: CASSPHESRGRHETQYF
j_call: TRBJ2-5
clone_size: NA
v_call: TRBV11-3
d_call: TRBD2

cdr3_nt: TGTGCCAGCAGACGGGGCCCAGGGGATGAAAAACTGTTTTTT
cdr3_aa: CASRRGPGDEKLFF
j_call: TRBJ1-4
clone_size: NA
v_call: TRBV2
d_call: NA

cdr3_nt: TGTGCCGTCTCCAGGGGTGGCGAGACCCAGTACTTC
cdr3_aa: CAVSRGGETQYF
j_call: TRBJ2-5
clone_size: NA
v_call: TRBV5-4
d_call: NA

cdr3_nt: TGCAGCGTAGGGGACAGTCCGGCCTACGAGCAGTACTTC
cdr3_aa: CSVGDSPAYEQYF
j_call: TRBJ2-7
clone_size: NA
v_call: TRBV29-1
d_call: TRBD1

cdr3_nt: TGTGCCAGCAACTCAGGGATTGTCGATGGCTACACCTTC
cdr3_aa: CASNSGIVDGYTF
j_call: TRBJ1-2
clone_size: once
v_call: TRBV7-9
d_call: NA

cdr3_nt: TGCAGCGTTGAGCCGAGACAGGGGCAGCCTGAAGCTTTCTTT
cdr3_aa: CSVEPRQGQPEAFF
j_call: TRBJ1-1
clone_size: few
v_call: TRBV29-1
d_call: TRBD1